Below are 25 T cell receptor beta chains sequenced from a single sample in a study of T cells after yellow fever vaccination. TCRdb independently ran MiXCR on the 5' RACE reads; one entry per CDR3 protein. The table includes about 630,000 distinct CDR3 sequences, 9% to 15% detected once. Sequences were derived from PBMCs, sampled on the day of the yellow fever booster vaccination. Receptors originate from a man aged 25-40 years who received the YFV17D yellow fever vaccine.

This rearrangement joins TRBV5-1 to TRBJ1-2; D is possibly TRBD1 (6 bases). Germline values: CDR1 SGHRS, CDR2 YFSETQ. V shed 7 bases and J shed 2 bases, with 9 bases lying between them. The CDR3 totals 12 residues. CDR3 in DNA: TGCGCCAGCGGACAGCACAACTATGGCTACACCTTC. The encoded protein is CASGQHNYGYTF. Supplemented by reference TRBV5-1 and TRBJ1-2, the full variable domain reads KAGVTQTPRYLIKTRGQQVTLSCSPISGHRSVSWYQQTPGQGLQFLFEYFSETQRNKGNFPGRFSGRQFSNSRSEMNVSTLELGDSALYLCASGQHNYGYTFGSGTRLTVV.

This rearrangement joins TRBV5-1 to TRBJ2-4; the match to TRBD2 covers 8 bases. J lost 0 bases, V lost 3 bases, and 11 bases had no gene match. From germline, CDR1 is SGHRS and CDR2 YFSETQ. CDR3 length: 18 residues. The CDR3: CASSSGTLAGRAKNIQYF. The CDR3 bases are TGCGCCAGCAGCTCAGGGACCCTAGCGGGTCGAGCCAAAAACATTCAGTACTTC. The variable domain in full, with the rest retrieved from reference TRBV5-1 and TRBJ2-4, is KAGVTQTPRYLIKTRGQQVTLSCSPISGHRSVSWYQQTPGQGLQFLFEYFSETQRNKGNFPGRFSGRQFSNSRSEMNVSTLELGDSALYLCASSSGTLAGRAKNIQYFGAGTRLSVL.

The CDR3 protein is CASSYGTTAYEQYF. In DNA form, the CDR3 reads TGTGCCAGCAGTTACGGGACTACCGCCTACGAGCAGTACTTC. The gene calls are TRBV6-5 and TRBJ2-7; 7 positions agree with TRBD2. The CDR3 covers 14 residues. V was pared by 2 bases and J by 2 bases, with 3 bases of the junction left unmatched. Germline assignment: CDR1 MNHEY and CDR2 SVGAGI.

The V call is TRBV27, the J call TRBJ2-7, with D hard to call. CDR3 length: 13 residues. The ends were cut back, 3 bases at V and 5 bases at J, with 11 bases in the middle. The germline gives CDR1 MNHEY, CDR2 SMNVEV (reference sequence). CDR3: CASSFRQSHEQYF. The CDR3 nucleotides are TGTGCCAGCAGTTTCCGACAATCCCACGAGCAGTACTTC.

This sequence joins TRBV15 and TRBJ2-7, with a weak D call TRBD2 (6 bases). This CDR3 is 12 amino acids long. V dropped 3 bases and J dropped 10 bases, with 13 bases sitting between them. Germline CDR1 and CDR2: LNHNV and YYDKDF (reference sequence). The CDR3 nucleotides read TGTGCCACCAGCAGGTCAGGCGGGACTCAGTACTTC. Translation gives CATSRSGGTQYF.

This clonotype was found a few times. The genes are TRBV5-1 and TRBJ2-3, with no clear D. CDR3 length: 13 residues. Germline V CDR1 and CDR2: SGHRS, YFSETQ. Trimming stripped 1 base from V and 6 bases from J, with 9 bases between. For the CDR3, the DNA is TGCGCCAGCAGCTTGCAGCAAGGGGATACGCAGTATTTT. Encoded protein: CASSLQQGDTQYF. The full variable domain, its missing parts supplied by reference TRBV5-1 and TRBJ2-3, is KAGVTQTPRYLIKTRGQQVTLSCSPISGHRSVSWYQQTPGQGLQFLFEYFSETQRNKGNFPGRFSGRQFSNSRSEMNVSTLELGDSALYLCASSLQQGDTQYFGPGTRLTVL.

This clonotype has a handful of counts. The chain uses TRBV12-3 or TRBV12-4 and TRBJ2-7; unclear D gene. This CDR3 comprises 12 residues. Trimming pared 3 bases from V and 5 bases from J, leaving 8 bases between. The CDR3 nucleotides read TGTGCCAGCAGTTTGTTCGGTAACGAGCAGTACTTC. It is translated as CASSLFGNEQYF.

The V and J genes are TRBV7-7 and TRBJ2-1; D is undetermined. The V and J ends lost 1 base and 10 bases respectively, with 11 bases between them. In germline, CDR1 is SSHAT, CDR2 FNYEAQ (reference sequence). The CDR3 has 13 amino acids. Here the CDR3 reads CASSLDGPGEQFF. In DNA form, the CDR3 reads TGTGCCAGCAGCTTAGATGGCCCCGGGGAGCAGTTCTTC.

This clonotype has more than one count but fewer than ten. This chain joins TRBV5-1 and TRBJ2-3; the D gene is possibly TRBD1 (5 bases). Trimming removed 0 bases at V and 5 bases at J, with 16 bases between. Germline V lookup: CDR1 SGHRS, CDR2 YFSETQ. The CDR3 spans 16 residues. The CDR3 region is CASSLAQQGTVDTQYF. In DNA, the CDR3 is TGCGCCAGCAGCTTGGCCCAGCAGGGAACGGTAGATACGCAGTATTTT. Together with reference TRBV5-1 and TRBJ2-3, the CDR3 gives the full variable domain: KAGVTQTPRYLIKTRGQQVTLSCSPISGHRSVSWYQQTPGQGLQFLFEYFSETQRNKGNFPGRFSGRQFSNSRSEMNVSTLELGDSALYLCASSLAQQGTVDTQYFGPGTRLTVL.

There are a few counts of this clonotype. V gene TRBV14 combines with J gene TRBJ2-7; a possible D gene is TRBD1 (5 bases). The CDR3 contains 13 residues. The V gene's germline CDR1 is SGHDN and CDR2 FVKESK. The ends were cut back, 4 bases at V and 7 bases at J, with 14 bases in the middle. CDR3 region: CASSRDSPREQYF. DNA for the CDR3: TGTGCCAGCAGCCGCGACAGCCCTCGGGAGCAGTACTTC.

This clonotype has only a few counts. CDR3 in DNA: TGTGCCTGGAGTGGGGGGACACCTGGTTCACCCCTCCACTTT. This encodes CAWSGGTPGSPLHF. This chain joins TRBV30 and TRBJ1-6; TRBD1 is a possible D gene (6 bases). The V end lost 1 base, the J end lost 9 bases, and 13 bases lay between the germline ends. Germline-derived CDR1 and CDR2 are GTSNPN and SVGIG (reference sequence). The CDR3 totals 14 residues.

This clonotype was counted between two and nine times. V gene TRBV19 combines with J gene TRBJ1-5; no firm D call. This CDR3 has 16 amino acids. Germline V gene sequence: CDR1 LNHDA, CDR2 SQIVND (reference sequence). The V and J ends lost 0 bases and 0 bases respectively, with 9 bases between them. The CDR3 region has the DNA TGTGCCAGTAGTATAGAGGGTGGCTATAGCAATCAGCCCCAGCATTTT. This translates into CASSIEGGYSNQPQHF.

A few counts support this clonotype. The V call is TRBV15, the J call TRBJ2-7, with D maybe TRBD2 (5 bases). From germline, CDR1 is LNHNV and CDR2 YYDKDF (reference sequence). Trimming took off 0 bases at V and 1 base at J, with 10 bases between the two ends. The CDR3 is made up of 15 amino acids. The CDR3 spells CATSRDLASSYEQYF. The CDR3 nucleotides read TGTGCCACCAGCAGAGATCTAGCTAGTTCCTACGAGCAGTACTTC.

This clonotype was counted a few times. The chain links TRBV7-8 to TRBJ1-2; 8 nucleotides align to TRBD1. Germline lookup yields CDR1 SGHVS and CDR2 FQNEAQ. The CDR3 runs to 14 residues. V gave up 5 bases and J gave up 4 bases; unmatched junction bases: 6. The chain's CDR3 is CASSAGTGPYGYTF. The CDR3 DNA is TGTGCCAGCAGCGCCGGGACAGGTCCCTATGGCTACACCTTC.

V and J are TRBV9 and TRBJ2-3; D possibly corresponds to TRBD1 (7 bases). V lost 3 bases to trimming and J lost 6 bases, with 14 bases between them. Germline-derived CDR1 and CDR2 are SGDLS and YYNGEE. The CDR3 consists of 14 residues. This CDR3 reads CASSAPGGRDTQYF. Here the CDR3 DNA reads TGTGCCAGCAGCGCCCCAGGGGGGCGGGATACGCAGTATTTT.

This chain uses TRBV7-2 with TRBJ2-3, with D possibly matching TRBD2 (6 bases). Germline values: CDR1 SGHTA, CDR2 FQGNSA. Trimming removed 3 bases from V and 6 bases from J, with 13 bases in between. The CDR3 length is 14 residues. The chain's CDR3 is CASSFNGRGDTQYF. The CDR3 nucleotides are TGTGCCAGCAGCTTTAACGGGAGAGGGGATACGCAGTATTTT. Together with reference TRBV7-2 and TRBJ2-3, the CDR3 gives the full variable domain: GAGVSQSPSNKVTEKGKDVELRCDPISGHTALYWYRQSLGQGLEFLIYFQGNSAPDKSGLPSDRFSAERTGGSVSTLTIQRTQQEDSAVYLCASSFNGRGDTQYFGPGTRLTVL.

This clonotype was seen a few times. The V and J genes are TRBV5-1 and TRBJ2-3; D is undetermined. Trimming pared 0 bases from V and 2 bases from J, leaving 10 bases between. The CDR3 contains 15 residues. Germline CDR1 reads SGHRS; CDR2 reads YFSETQ. CDR3 in DNA: TGCGCCAGCAGCTTGGGCGGCGTCCTCACAGATACGCAGTATTTT. Protein product: CASSLGGVLTDTQYF. The whole variable domain, filled in from reference TRBV5-1 and TRBJ2-3, reads KAGVTQTPRYLIKTRGQQVTLSCSPISGHRSVSWYQQTPGQGLQFLFEYFSETQRNKGNFPGRFSGRQFSNSRSEMNVSTLELGDSALYLCASSLGGVLTDTQYFGPGTRLTVL.

The chain recombines TRBV2 with TRBJ2-1, with TRBD1 matching over 11 bases. V gave up 6 bases and J gave up 7 bases; unmatched junction bases: 5. CDR1 and CDR2 from the germline V gene are SNHLY and FYNNEI. This CDR3 spans 14 amino acids. CDR3 region: CASRKGQGGNEQFF. CDR3 bases: TGTGCCAGCAGAAAGGGACAGGGGGGGAATGAGCAGTTCTTC.

This clonotype has more than one count but fewer than ten. The J gene is TRBJ2-1, the V gene TRBV3-1; 10 nucleotides agree with TRBD2. Germline V gene lookup returns CDR1 LGHDT and CDR2 YNNKEL (reference sequence). The CDR3 contains 13 residues. J was trimmed by 8 bases and V by 5 bases; bases with no gene match: 3. The DNA for the CDR3 is TGTGCCAGCAGCTATGGACTAGCGGATGAGCAGTTCTTC. Residues: CASSYGLADEQFF.

The genes are TRBV18 and TRBJ2-1; D may match TRBD1 or TRBD2 (5 bases each). The CDR3 contains 12 residues. CDR1 is KGHSH, CDR2 LQKENI, per germline. V shed 2 bases and J shed 8 bases, with 7 bases lying between them. The CDR3 DNA reads as TGTGCCAGCTCACCAGGGGGATATGAGCAGTTCTTC. Amino acid sequence: CASSPGGYEQFF. Looking up the rest from reference TRBV18 and TRBJ2-1 gives the full variable domain: NAGVMQNPRHLVRRRGQEARLRCSPMKGHSHVYWYRQLPEEGLKFMVYLQKENIIDESGMPKERFSAEFPKEGPSILRIQQVVRGDSAAYFCASSPGGYEQFFGPGTRLTVL.

V is TRBV7-2 and J is TRBJ2-3; D remains ambiguous. In germline, CDR1 is SGHTA, CDR2 FQGNSA. V gave up 2 bases and J gave up 7 bases, with 10 bases separating them. This CDR3 contains 13 residues. The CDR3: CASSLRVGNTQYF. Here the CDR3 DNA reads TGTGCCAGCAGCTTAAGGGTGGGGAATACGCAGTATTTT.

This clonotype has ten or more counts. The genes are TRBV9 and TRBJ2-7; D remains ambiguous. This CDR3 contains 15 residues. Trimming shortened V by 0 bases and J by 5 bases, and 15 bases separated the two germline ends. The V gene's germline CDR1 is SGDLS and CDR2 YYNGEE. CDR3 amino acids: CASSVAPRTGDEQYF. CDR3 nucleotide sequence: TGTGCCAGCAGCGTAGCCCCTAGAACGGGCGACGAGCAGTACTTC.

This chain uses TRBV5-1 with TRBJ1-1; D is perhaps TRBD1 (5 bases). The CDR3 has 18 residues. V was shortened by 3 bases and J by 0 bases, with 21 bases between the two germline ends. The germline V gene has CDR1 SGHRS and CDR2 YFSETQ. The CDR3 DNA sequence: TGCGCCAGCAGCTCCATGGGGGAACAAGGAGGATTGAACACTGAAGCTTTCTTT. Translation gives CASSSMGEQGGLNTEAFF.

This sequence joins TRBV5-1 and TRBJ2-2, with 9 bases lining up with TRBD2. Germline-derived CDR1 and CDR2 are SGHRS and YFSETQ. This CDR3 spans 15 amino acids. V was pared by 4 bases and J by 6 bases, with 7 bases of the junction left unmatched. CDR3 coding DNA: TGCGCCAGCAGCGGGCTAGCGGGATCCCCCGGGGAGCTGTTTTTT. Protein product: CASSGLAGSPGELFF.

The V and J genes are TRBV5-1 and TRBJ2-5, with 9 bases that match TRBD1. With V trimmed by 5 bases and J by 5 bases, 10 bases remained unmatched. Germline V gene lookup returns CDR1 SGHRS and CDR2 YFSETQ. The length of the CDR3 is 15 residues. The CDR3 protein is CASRPLGQGHETQYF. In DNA form, the CDR3 reads TGCGCCAGCAGGCCTCTCGGACAGGGGCACGAGACCCAGTACTTC.